The clone carrying this TCR beta chain was counted many times. What it binds is unknown. These data are taken from a study of post-analysis software for immune sequencing data. The wider study: Patients had relapsing-remitting, secondary progressive or progressive-relapsing multiple sclerosis; some lacked subtype. Study-level points and caveats: Strong co-clustering by F measure was seen for same-batch samples. Multiple sclerosis patients showed significantly lower normalized Chao1 diversity than controls did. In patients, TRBV5-6, TRBV5-1 and TRBV20-1 belonged to five or six TRBV segments found more frequently than in controls.

Germline V gives CDR1 DFQATT, CDR2 SNEGSKA (reference sequence). The ends lost 2 bases at V and 3 bases at J; junction bases unmatched: 3. The CDR3 totals 14 residues. The authors incorporated unique molecular identifiers into the TCR beta cDNA libraries. T cells numbering roughly 1 to 10 million yielded 500,000 to 550,000 cDNA molecules. TCRdb passed the PCR reads through MiXCR, listing each CDR3 protein once. This sample yields 180,000 or so distinct CDR3 sequences, of which approximately 28% are seen a single time; 3% to 3.5% belongs to the top ten. This clonotype originated in a girl under 18 with multiple sclerosis. Source material: blood. The chain uses TRBV20-1 and TRBJ2-3; 9 nucleotides agree with TRBD2. CDR3 nucleotides: TGCAGTGCTAGACTAGCGGGGTGGACAGATACGCAGTATTTT. Its protein is CSARLAGWTDTQYF.